Reported below is one TCR beta chain. The antigen it recognizes is unknown. No base quality values were provided; no much bigger clone lies one nucleotide off. This record comes from a study of shared clonotypes between healthy human individuals (dated by TCRdb to between 2020 and 2021). Notes on the research overall: The cohort comprised a couple of women and a few men aged 18 to 49 years. Per donor, three plates each were used for CD4 naive and CD4 memory, two for CD8 naive, and one for CD8 memory. Blood TCR repertoires of a handful of healthy adults were deeply sequenced to estimate repertoire size and the extent of clonotype sharing between individuals. Libraries were prepared and TCR repertoires were sequenced by different laboratories using diverse techniques, in order to increase sequencing depth and limit assay-specific biases. Between about 0.9 and 9 billion PBMCs per donor were obtained by leukapheresis.

CDR1 and CDR2, per the germline V gene, are SGHAT and FQNNGV. The CDR3, cysteine through phenylalanine, is 14 amino acids long. The DNA shown is the 42-base CDR3, in frame from base 1. The V and J ends are trimmed by 1 base and 5 bases, leaving 11 bases between them. Beyond this particular receptor, the publication reports: Estimated clonotype richness was generally larger for naive than for memory subsets. When a handful of donors were compared, the shared fraction of clonotypes was about 5% for naive CD4, 3.5% to 4% for naive CD8, roughly 2.5% for memory CD4, and roughly 0.4% for memory CD8. Higher generation probabilities were observed for clonotypes shared by all four sorted-subset donors than for non-shared clonotypes. Based on pairwise subsampling, the degree of clonotype sharing among donors was expected to be affected by sequencing depth. Sampling was restricted to blood, and TCR repertoires in tissues likely differ from the TCR repertoires found in blood. Even with the large sequencing depth, rarefaction of the sorted-subset datasets indicated that sequencing was incomplete. The small number of donors limited the genetic and exposure-history diversity represented.

CD8 naive samples consisted of CD45RO-negative cells that were positively selected for CCR7, yielding a CD45RA+CCR7+ population without TemRA cells. The donors were healthy, HIV-negative adults who had no recently reported acute infections or vaccinations. All donors were Caucasian adults living in Nashville, Tennessee, USA. Blood was collected by leukapheresis, and PBMCs were isolated by Ficoll-Histopaque density gradient centrifugation and then cryopreserved in liquid nitrogen vapor phase. Analytical flow cytometry was used to check the purity and quantity of every magnetically sorted T cell population. From each sorted fraction, genomic DNA was isolated and quantified by UV absorbance on a Nanodrop 2000c. TCR CDR3 regions were amplified from genomic DNA by multiplex PCR using the deep immunoSEQ assay. For each cell subset, the extracted genomic DNA was distributed evenly across all wells of several immunoSEQ 96-well plates, and each plate served as one replicate. For sorted subsets, about 0.2 ug genomic DNA, equal to about 30,000 T cell genomes, was loaded into each replicate PCR. Purified libraries were measured with a Qubit 3.0 fluorometer, size-checked on a Bioanalyzer 2100, and measured again with the KAPA Library Quantification kit. A separate single-read 150-cycle Illumina NextSeq 550 flow cell was used to sequence each immunoSEQ 96-well plate. The original methods were these. Because only junctional sequences without quality scores were contained in the immunoSEQ output, filtering matching that applied to full-length reads could not be performed. To assign V/J genes and CDR3, sequences were annotated using PyIR, a Python wrapper for IgBLAST v1.9, with IMGT germline references. Reads were filtered out if the reads had weak V/J assignments (E-value above 1e-6), no CDR3, stop codons, out-of-frame junctions, or ambiguous translated residues. V3J clonotypes were defined as sequences sharing an identical inferred V gene, J gene, and CDR3 amino acid sequence. The percentage overlap between two repertoires was calculated by dividing the number of shared unique clonotypes by the size of the smaller repertoire. RTK rarefaction, the Chao1 estimator, and Recon v2.1 estimates of unobserved clonotypes were used to assess repertoire richness. For all TCRbeta clonotypes obtained by the gDNA method from a few donors, generation probabilities were computed with OLGA. TCRdb retrieved this table from immuneACCESS and kept in-frame rearrangements only. Not all clones are present; in checked studies, unresolved V genes account for under half, and no reason is known for the remainder. The V and J calls and the clone size are those of that table, but D and trimming were determined from the DNA. For this sample the table gives about 2.1 million clones, of which 85% to 95% were detected only once. Jointly, the top ten make up over 1.5% of the sample.

The sample taken for sequencing was naive CD8+ T cells from PBMCs. The sample's cell subset or site, from its label and the paper: CD45RA+CCR7+. The TCR sequence derives from a man in his late teens or twenties in good health. Some clones in this sample may be carry-over from other donors' samples. This chain is built from TRBV11-2 and TRBJ1-2; TRBD1 is possibly the D segment (5 matching bases). The CDR3 region has the sequence CASSLGDSLYGYTF. The nucleotide sequence reads as follows: TGTGCCAGCAGCTTAGGAGACAGTTTATATGGCTACACCTTC.